This T cell receptor (beta chain) was identified in a study of blood T cell repertoires in COVID-19. CDR3 length equals 13 residues. Trimming took 5 bases from V and 0 from J, leaving 8 bases between them. Germline V gene lookup returns CDR1 SGHRS and CDR2 YFSETQ. This table comes from immunoSEQ multiplex PCR, and its TCRdb copy is limited to in-frame clones, with some not included. This table has fewer than 350,000 clones, roughly nine tenths appearing once. The chain joins TRBV5-1 to TRBJ1-2; D unclear. The receptor was derived from a woman between 40 and 55 years old who had recovered from COVID-19. Sequencing was carried out using PBMCs or T cells enriched from blood (not recorded which). CDR3 nucleotides: TGCGCCAGCAGGGTGGCAGCTAACTATGGCTACACCTTC. Protein sequence: CASRVAANYGYTF.